Presented here are 19 T cell receptor beta chains from one specimen sequenced in a study of cytomegalovirus exposure and HLA in healthy donors (dated by TCRdb to the late 2010s). Libraries were built with the immunoSEQ multiplex PCR assay. The multiplex PCR relied on a mix of 60 forward primers for TCR Vbeta segments and 13 reverse primers for TCR Jbeta segments. TCRdb took over this immuneACCESS table, retaining in-frame rearrangements with V and J assigned. Such tables are incomplete; in checked studies, under half of the missing clones stem from an unresolved V gene, and the remainder is unexplained. For this sample there are under 200,000 clones; around 62% appear just once. In total, the top ten clones hold 2.5% to 3.5% of the sample. Material: PBMCs. The receptor set was obtained from a man aged 40-49 years in good health and CMV-seronegative.

The CDR3 here is CASSKAREASPERSYNEQFF. The DNA for the CDR3 is TGTGCCAGCAGCAAAGCGCGGGAGGCGTCGCCGGAGCGCTCCTACAATGAGCAGTTCTTC. The rearrangement joins TRBV21-1 to TRBJ2-1; the table's D call TRBD2 went unverified against the DNA. TRBV21-1 is marked as a pseudogene. The CDR3 is 20 residues long.

The sample holds one count of this clone. The CDR3 DNA reads TGTGCCAGCAGTCCTACCATTCCGGGACACGGCTCTGGGGCCAACGTCCTGACTTTC. Translated: CASSPTIPGHGSGANVLTF. The chain uses TRBV7-3 and TRBJ2-6; maybe TRBD1 (6 bases). The CDR3 runs to 19 residues. Germline CDR1 is SGHTA and CDR2 is FQGTGA. V dropped 6 bases and J dropped 0 bases, with 21 bases sitting between them.

In its sample, this clone was seen a few times. The rearrangement uses TRBV2 and TRBJ1-5; TRBD1 aligns across 7 bases. Per germline, CDR1 SNHLY and CDR2 FYNNEI. The CDR3 length is 14 residues. The junction had 7 bases not matched to a gene; V was cut back by 5 bases and J by 6 bases. The CDR3, as DNA: TGTGCCAGCAGTAATACAGGGGCTGGTCAGCCCCAGCATTTT. Residues: CASSNTGAGQPQHF.

This clone occurred a few times. CDR3 region: CASSIDRQSLAGQETQYF. CDR3 bases: TGTGCCAGTAGTATAGACCGCCAGTCCCTAGCGGGTCAAGAGACCCAGTACTTC. This chain joins TRBV19 and TRBJ2-5, with 8 bases fitting TRBD2. Per the germline V gene, CDR1 is LNHDA and CDR2 is SQIVND (reference sequence). The CDR3 length is 18 residues. J gave up 2 bases and V 0 bases, and 11 bases lay outside the gene matches.

This rearrangement joins TRBV30 to TRBJ2-2, with 9 bases aligning to TRBD1. Germline V lookup: CDR1 GTSNPN, CDR2 SVGIG (reference sequence). The CDR3 length is 14 residues. Unmatched junction bases numbered 9, after V lost 8 bases and J lost 5 bases. The chain's CDR3 is CAINRDRVTGELFF. The CDR3 DNA follows: TGTGCCATCAACCGGGACAGGGTAACCGGGGAGCTGTTTTTT.

The chain uses TRBV4-1 and TRBJ1-2, with 9 bases matching TRBD1. Trimming at V came to 4 bases and at J to 4 bases, leaving 7 bases not matched to a gene. Germline CDR1 reads MGHRA; CDR2 reads YSYEKL. The CDR3 totals 15 residues. The CDR3 protein is CASSLQGAGVYGYTF. CDR3 nucleotides: TGCGCCAGCAGCCTACAGGGGGCAGGGGTCTATGGCTACACCTTC.

CDR3 in amino acids: CASSQVRLAYNEQFF. CDR3 in DNA: TGTGCCAGCAGCCAAGTACGTCTAGCGTACAATGAGCAGTTCTTC. The J gene is TRBJ2-1, the V gene TRBV4-2, with D maybe TRBD2 (6 bases). V lost 1 base to trimming and J lost 4 bases, with 11 bases between them. CDR3 length: 15 amino acids. Germline CDR1 reads LGHNA; CDR2 reads YNFKEQ.

CDR3 protein: CASSGTSIYEQYF. The DNA of the CDR3 is TGTGCCAGCAGCGGGACAAGTATTTACGAGCAGTACTTC. The rearrangement links TRBV6-5 to TRBJ2-7; D perhaps matches TRBD1 (6 bases). The germline gives CDR1 MNHEY, CDR2 SVGAGI. V lost 6 bases, J lost 4 bases, and 13 bases lay in between. The CDR3 extends over 13 amino acids.

This chain links TRBV7-2 with TRBJ2-1, with D perhaps matching TRBD1 (5 bases). The CDR3 totals 14 residues. Trimming took 6 bases from V and 10 from J, leaving 19 bases between them. Per the germline V gene, CDR1 is SGHTA and CDR2 is FQGNSA. The CDR3, as DNA: TGTGCCAGCAGGGATATTAGGGGCCCTGGGGAGCAGTTCTTC. Its protein product is CASRDIRGPGEQFF.

In this sample, this clone turned up a few times. CDR3 sequence reads: CASSFGLAGGTDTQYF. The CDR3 DNA reads TGTGCCAGCAGCTTCGGACTAGCGGGGGGGACTGATACGCAGTATTTT. V gene TRBV7-2 combines with J gene TRBJ2-3, with 15 nucleotides matching TRBD2. Germline CDR1 and CDR2: SGHTA and FQGNSA. The length of the CDR3 is 16 residues. V trimming: 3 bases; J trimming: 6 bases; junction bases outside the gene matches: 4.

In its sample, this clone was seen a few times. This chain links TRBV11-2 with TRBJ1-4, with TRBD1 as a possible D gene (6 bases). Germline CDR1 SGHAT, CDR2 FQNNGV. CDR3 length equals 15 residues. V was pared by 5 bases and J by 7 bases, with 17 bases between. CDR3 residues: CASSPIQGGSEKLFF. The CDR3 nucleotides are TGTGCCAGCAGCCCTATACAGGGCGGTTCTGAAAAACTGTTTTTT.

The rearrangement uses TRBV7-8 and TRBJ1-5; D is unclear. V was cut by 2 bases and J by 4 bases, with 15 bases left in between. Germline assignment: CDR1 SGHVS and CDR2 FQNEAQ. The CDR3 covers 16 residues. The CDR3: CASSLFGPETNQPQHF. The CDR3 DNA reads TGTGCCAGCAGCTTATTCGGCCCGGAGACGAATCAGCCCCAGCATTTT.

This clone was recorded a few times. The chain couples TRBV19 to TRBJ1-6; no definite D call. The V gene's germline CDR1 is LNHDA and CDR2 SQIVND (reference sequence). The ends were cut back, 6 bases at V and 5 bases at J, with 8 bases in the middle. There are 13 residues in the CDR3. DNA of the CDR3: TGTGCCAGTAGCTCTATCGATAATTCACCCCTCCACTTT. This translates into CASSSIDNSPLHF.

The J gene is TRBJ2-7, the V gene TRBV19; TRBD1 might be the D (5 bases). The CDR3 is 15 residues long. Deletions cut 1 base from V and 2 bases from J, with 12 bases between. CDR1 and CDR2 (germline): LNHDA, SQIVND (reference sequence). This CDR3 reads CASSIGYGRAYEQYF. The CDR3 nucleotides read TGTGCCAGTAGTATAGGGTACGGCAGGGCCTACGAGCAGTACTTC. Full variable domain (rest looked up from reference TRBV19 and TRBJ2-7): DGGITQSPKYLFRKEGQNVTLSCEQNLNHDAMYWYRQDPGQGLRLIYYSQIVNDFQKGDIAEGYSVSREKKESFPLTVTSAQKNPTAFYLCASSIGYGRAYEQYFGPGTRLTVT.

With regard to this clone: At one end the junction does not follow the germline gene, possibly because of a read error. The chain combines TRBV5-1 with TRBJ1-1; weak D call: TRBD1 (6 bases). CDR1 SGHRS and CDR2 YFSETQ come from the germline V gene. The CDR3 has 17 residues. The CDR3 here is CAGSLAVRIRGNTEAFF. In nucleotides, the CDR3 is TGCGCCGGCAGCTTGGCAGTCCGAATCAGGGGAAACACTGAAGCTTTCTTT.

The chain is built from TRBV7-2 and TRBJ1-1; weak D call: TRBD1 (6 bases). With 6 bases removed from V and 0 bases from J, the gap between germline ends came to 11 bases. Germline CDR1 SGHTA, CDR2 FQGNSA. This CDR3 has 14 residues. The CDR3 loop is CASSSDRLNTEAFF. The DNA of the CDR3 is TGTGCCAGCAGTTCCGACAGGCTGAACACTGAAGCTTTCTTT. The variable domain in full, with the rest retrieved from reference TRBV7-2 and TRBJ1-1, is GAGVSQSPSNKVTEKGKDVELRCDPISGHTALYWYRQSLGQGLEFLIYFQGNSAPDKSGLPSDRFSAERTGGSVSTLTIQRTQQEDSAVYLCASSSDRLNTEAFFGQGTRLTVV.

This clone was seen more than once but under ten times. The CDR3 DNA reads TGTGCCAGCAGGCTCGCGGCGGGCCCCCAAGAGACCCAGTACTTC. Protein sequence: CASRLAAGPQETQYF. The chain recombines TRBV5-6 with TRBJ2-5; D may be TRBD2 (5 bases). Germline CDR1 and CDR2: SGHDT and YYEEEE. V dropped 5 bases and J dropped 1 base, with 15 bases sitting between them. The CDR3 covers 15 residues. Complete variable domain (other parts from reference TRBV5-6 and TRBJ2-5): DAGVTQSPTHLIKTRGQQVTLRCSPKSGHDTVSWYQQALGQGPQFIFQYYEEEERQRGNFPDRFSGHQFPNYSSELNVNALLLGDSALYLCASRLAAGPQETQYFGPGTRLLVL.

The V and J genes are TRBV2 and TRBJ2-1; D may be TRBD2 (6 bases). Germline V gene data show CDR1 as SNHLY and CDR2 as FYNNEI. V lost 8 bases, J lost 5 bases, and 13 bases lay in between. This CDR3 has 13 residues. The CDR3 region has the DNA TGTGCCAGCTCGCGGGACGGTGACAATGAGCAGTTCTTC. As protein: CASSRDGDNEQFF.

This clone was counted between two and nine times. The rearrangement joins TRBV2 to TRBJ2-1; 12 bases line up with TRBD2. CDR1 is SNHLY and CDR2 is FYNNEI in the germline V gene. The CDR3 has 15 residues. Losses at the gene ends were 1 base for V and 8 bases for J; bases not matched to a gene: 3. CDR3 sequence: CASSEGLAGVDEQFF. In DNA, the CDR3 is TGTGCCAGCAGTGAAGGACTAGCGGGAGTCGATGAGCAGTTCTTC.